Given below is one T cell receptor (beta chain) in context. This specimen comes from a study of blood T cell repertoires in COVID-19. At the level of the study: PBMCs, B-cell-depleted T cells, or T cells provided the cDNA or gDNA that made up the material.

Authors' methods: Estimation of nucleated cell counts relied on the amplification of reference gene primers. TCRdb keeps only in-frame clones here, not all; method: immunoSEQ multiplex PCR. V, J and clone size derive from that table, while D and trimming were established from the DNA sequence. This table has about 400,000 clones, over 85% appearing once. Participants came from 24 US areas, aged roughly 18 to 90 years. Participants were placed into cohorts based on the clinical history they reported. The TCR comes from a woman aged 25 to 39 who had recovered from COVID-19. The sequenced sample was PBMCs or T cells enriched from blood (not recorded which).

The DNA for the CDR3 is TGTGCCAGCAGCTTAATTATCTATAATTCACCCCTCCACTTT. The encoded protein is CASSLIIYNSPLHF. The genes are TRBV7-2 and TRBJ1-6; D remains ambiguous. Germline CDR1 and CDR2: SGHTA and FQGNSA. The V gene lost 2 bases and the J gene lost 3 bases, with 5 bases spanning the gap. The CDR3 has 14 amino acids.